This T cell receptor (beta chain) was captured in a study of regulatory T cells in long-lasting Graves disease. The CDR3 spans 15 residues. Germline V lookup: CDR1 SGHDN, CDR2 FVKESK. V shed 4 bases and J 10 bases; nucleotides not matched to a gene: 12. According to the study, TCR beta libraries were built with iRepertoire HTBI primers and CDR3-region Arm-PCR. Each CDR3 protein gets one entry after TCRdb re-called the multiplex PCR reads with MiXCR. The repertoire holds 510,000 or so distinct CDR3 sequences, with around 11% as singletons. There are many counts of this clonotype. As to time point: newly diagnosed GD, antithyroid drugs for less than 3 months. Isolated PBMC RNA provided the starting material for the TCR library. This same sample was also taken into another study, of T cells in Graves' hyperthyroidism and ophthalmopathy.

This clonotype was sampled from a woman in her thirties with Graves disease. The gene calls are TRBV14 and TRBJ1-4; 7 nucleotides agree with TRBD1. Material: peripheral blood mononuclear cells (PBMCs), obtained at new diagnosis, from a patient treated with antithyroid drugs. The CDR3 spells CASSRGAGGVAKLFF. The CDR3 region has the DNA TGTGCCAGCAGCCGTGGGGCAGGGGGAGTTGCAAAACTGTTTTTT.